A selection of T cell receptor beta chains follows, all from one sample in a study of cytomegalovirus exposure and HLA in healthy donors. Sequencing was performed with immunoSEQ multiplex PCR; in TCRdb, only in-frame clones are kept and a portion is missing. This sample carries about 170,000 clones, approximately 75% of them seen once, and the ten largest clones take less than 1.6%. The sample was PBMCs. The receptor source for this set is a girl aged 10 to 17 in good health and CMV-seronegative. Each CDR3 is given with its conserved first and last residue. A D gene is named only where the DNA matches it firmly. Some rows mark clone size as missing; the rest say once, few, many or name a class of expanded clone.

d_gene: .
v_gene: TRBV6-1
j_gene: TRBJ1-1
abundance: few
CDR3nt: TGTGCCAGCAGGAGGGGGGGTGTAGCTGAAGCTTTCTTT
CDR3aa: CASRRGGVAEAFF

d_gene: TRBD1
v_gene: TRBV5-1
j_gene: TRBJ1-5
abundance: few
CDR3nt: TGCGCCAGCAGCTTGGAGTCAGGGGGGCAGCCCCAGCATTTT
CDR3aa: CASSLESGGQPQHF

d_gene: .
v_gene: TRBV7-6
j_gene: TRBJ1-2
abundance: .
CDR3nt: TGTGCCAGCAGCTTAGGGGAGACGGGAGGCTACACCTTC
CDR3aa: CASSLGETGGYTF

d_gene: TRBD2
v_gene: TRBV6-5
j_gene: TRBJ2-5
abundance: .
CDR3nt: TGTGCCAGCAGTCGACTAGCGGGGGAGGCAGAGACCCAGTACTTC
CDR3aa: CASSRLAGEAETQYF

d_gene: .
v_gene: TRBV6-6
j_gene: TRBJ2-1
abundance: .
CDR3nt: TGTGCCAGCAGTTACGATGGAGAGGGTCCCAATGAGCAGTTCTTC
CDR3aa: CASSYDGEGPNEQFF

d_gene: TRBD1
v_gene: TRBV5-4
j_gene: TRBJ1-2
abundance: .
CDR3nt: TGTGCCAGCAGCTTGCCGGGACAGGTCATCTATGGCTACACCTTC
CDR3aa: CASSLPGQVIYGYTF

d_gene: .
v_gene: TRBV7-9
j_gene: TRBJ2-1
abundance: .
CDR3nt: TGTGCCAGCAGCTTATGGGACTCCGACAATGAGCAGTTCTTC
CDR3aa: CASSLWDSDNEQFF

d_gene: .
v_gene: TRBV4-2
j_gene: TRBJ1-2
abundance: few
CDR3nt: TGTGCCAGCAGCCGCGAGCAGGGATATGGCTACACCTTC
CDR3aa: CASSREQGYGYTF

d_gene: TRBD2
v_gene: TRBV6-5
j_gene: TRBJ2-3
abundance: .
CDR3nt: TGTGCCAGCAGCTTTAGCGGGGGTGGGGGAGATACGCAGTATTTT
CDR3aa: CASSFSGGGGDTQYF

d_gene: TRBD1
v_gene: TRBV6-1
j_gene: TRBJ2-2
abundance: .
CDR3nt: TGTGCCAGCAGTGAAGCGGACAGGGGGTTGAACACCGGGGAGCTGTTTTTT
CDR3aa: CASSEADRGLNTGELFF